The T cell receptor beta chain under discussion was sequenced for a study of T cell responses to AZD1222 COVID-19 vaccine. For the study at large: Second-dose timings of about 4 or about 12 weeks were pooled.

General study points: The study reported that nearly half of spike-specific TCRs target unmutated variant regions. Seropositive at baseline were only a handful of AZD1222 recipients.

CDR3 size: 14 residues. Trimming cost V 3 bases and J 8 bases, with 16 bases left between them. Germline V gene data show CDR1 as GTSNPN and CDR2 as SVGIG (reference sequence). Measured with immunoSEQ multiplex PCR; TCRdb has only the in-frame clones, and not every one. The profile shows about 62,000 clones, over 70% of them singletons. With regard to this clone: Its antigen is not known.

This sequence joins TRBV30 and TRBJ1-4; possible D gene TRBD1, 5 bases. The source was peripheral blood, collected on day 0 of AZD1222 vaccination. This receptor was obtained from an adult in good health. The CDR3 DNA reads as TGTGCCTGGAGCCCTCTGAGGGGCGGCGAAAAACTGTTTTTT. It is translated as CAWSPLRGGEKLFF. Combining the CDR3 with reference TRBV30 and TRBJ1-4 gives the whole variable domain SQTIHQWPATLVQPVGSPLSLECTVEGTSNPNLYWYRQAAGRGLQLLFYSVGIGQISSEVPQNLSASRPQDRQFILSSKKLLLSDSGFYLCAWSPLRGGEKLFFGSGTQLSVL.